The clone carrying this TCR beta chain has at least ten counts. The antigen remains unidentified. CDR3 length equals 13 residues. The V gene's germline CDR1 is SGHVS and CDR2 FQNEAQ. Trimming took 5 bases from V and 4 from J, leaving 11 bases between them. Amplified TCR beta CDR3 regions came from RNA transcripts. With the HTBI primer set, the TCR CDR3 went through a first round of RT-PCR. In TCRdb, the multiplex PCR reads were re-called with MiXCR into one record per CDR3 protein. The sample has around 350,000 distinct CDR3 sequences, approximately 25% seen once. The data belong to a study of T cells in Graves' hyperthyroidism and ophthalmopathy. The overall study: Blood from the periphery was taken at initial diagnosis, before any treatment. Study-level results: The authors' 13 V-J model separated ophthalmopathy from stable hyperthyroidism.

The hyperthyroidism was newly diagnosed and had lasted under 2 months; the patients were aged 18 to 65. This receptor was taken from a man aged 45-65 years with Graves' hyperthyroidism. Material: blood. The genes are TRBV7-8 and TRBJ2-5; D might be TRBD2 (6 bases). The CDR3 here is CASSGDSGETQYF. The DNA of the CDR3 is TGTGCCAGCAGCGGGGACTCGGGAGAGACCCAGTACTTC.